This T cell receptor beta chain was identified during a study of Ad26.COV2.S vaccination and SARS-CoV-2 variants. Data came from immunoSEQ multiplex PCR; TCRdb stores just in-frame clones and leaves some out. The sample records some 340,000 clones, around 84% being singletons. Comment on this clone: The target antigen is unknown. Other DNA sequences in the sample encode the same CDR3.

Germline V gene sequence: CDR1 SGHTA, CDR2 FQGNSA. CDR3 length: 14 residues. V lost 1 base to trimming and J lost 1 base; unmatched junction nucleotides: 1. Treatment here: some 20 received Ad26.COV2.S at low or high dose, single or two shots; 5 received placebo; per-sample allocation not given. Samples analyzed were those drawn on day 63 after the first vaccine or placebo injection. General study results and limits: Participants given vaccine showed non-spike TCR breadth similar to that of placebo recipients.

The rearrangement links TRBV7-2 to TRBJ2-7; TRBD1 matches 7 bases. This sample comprised peripheral blood, obtained in a trial of Ad26.COV2.S vaccine versus placebo. The receptor comes from a person between 18 and 65 years old who received the Ad26.COV2.S COVID-19 vaccine or a placebo. In DNA form, the CDR3 reads TGTGCCAGCAGCTTAGGGGACAGTTCCTACGAGCAGTACTTC. Protein sequence: CASSLGDSSYEQYF.